One and the same sample provided the 9 T cell receptor beta chains below, sequenced in a study of OX40 agonist ivuxolimab in advanced cancers. Method: immunoSEQ multiplex PCR; TCRdb's copy keeps in-frame clones and lacks some. The table records fewer than 90,000 clones, approximately 90% of them present only once. Sequenced here: CD4+ or CD8+ T cells sorted from blood, sampled in a trial of the OX40 agonist ivuxolimab. These receptors originate from an adult with an advanced solid tumor such as melanoma, head and neck, liver or kidney cancer.

The rearrangement joins TRBV25-1 to TRBJ1-1; D gene uncertain. Per germline, CDR1 MGHDK and CDR2 SYGVNS. V shed 3 bases and J shed 1 base, with 0 bases lying between them. The length of the CDR3 is 11 residues. This chain's CDR3 is CASSENTEAFF. In DNA, the CDR3 is TGTGCCAGCAGTGAGAACACTGAAGCTTTCTTT.

The chain is built from TRBV29-1 and TRBJ1-1, with 11 nucleotides matching TRBD1. The V and J ends lost 7 bases and 4 bases, in that order; junction bases with no gene match: 5. The V gene's germline CDR1 is SQVTM and CDR2 ANQGSEA. This CDR3 region has 13 residues. The CDR3 spells CSGTGTGGTEAFF. For the CDR3, the DNA is TGCAGCGGCACCGGGACAGGGGGCACTGAAGCTTTCTTT.

The CDR3 loop is CASSLVSHMAGQDTQYF. The CDR3 DNA is TGTGCCAGCAGCTTAGTATCCCATATGGCGGGGCAAGATACGCAGTATTTT. This chain uses TRBV7-2 with TRBJ2-3, with D possibly TRBD2 on 6 matching bases. Trimming took off 1 base at V and 5 bases at J, with 19 bases between the two ends. Germline CDR1 SGHTA, CDR2 FQGNSA. The CDR3 runs 17 residues.

The J gene is TRBJ2-7, the V gene TRBV6-1, with 7 bases identical to TRBD1. This CDR3 spans 15 amino acids. Germline V gene sequence: CDR1 MNHNS, CDR2 SASEGT. V shed 0 bases and J 6 bases; nucleotides not matched to a gene: 8. CDR3 in amino acids: CASSEAWQGVFEQYF. The DNA of the CDR3 is TGTGCCAGCAGTGAAGCGTGGCAGGGGGTATTCGAGCAGTACTTC.

The chain employs TRBV7-9 and TRBJ1-3; D unresolved. The CDR3 sequence is 15 residues long. The V end was cut by 5 bases, the J end by 2 bases, with 13 bases between. The germline V gene encodes CDR1 SEHNR and CDR2 FQNEAQ (reference sequence). Written as DNA, the CDR3 is TGTGCCAGCAGCCAATCTTTGGCGGCTGGAAACACCATATATTTT. Encoded protein: CASSQSLAAGNTIYF.

This chain joins TRBV7-2 and TRBJ2-2; 8 bases fit TRBD2. Germline V gene data show CDR1 as SGHTA and CDR2 as FQGNSA. This CDR3 spans 14 amino acids. V dropped 4 bases and J dropped 4; count of bases not matched to a gene: 2. The CDR3, as DNA: TGTGCCAGCAGCTCGAGCGGGGGCACCGGGGAGCTGTTTTTT. This gives the protein CASSSSGGTGELFF.

The CDR3 sequence is CASSRNLGRDTPNTGELFF. The CDR3 region has the DNA TGTGCCAGCTCCCGCAATTTAGGACGGGACACCCCGAACACCGGGGAGCTGTTTTTT. The gene calls are TRBV18 and TRBJ2-2; possible D gene TRBD1, 6 bases. The V gene lost 6 bases and the J gene lost 0 bases, with 23 bases spanning the gap. The CDR3 sequence is 19 residues long. Germline V gives CDR1 KGHSH, CDR2 LQKENI.

This clone appeared once. CDR3 region: CSVDQQGAQFGYGYTF. The CDR3 region has the DNA TGCAGCGTTGATCAACAGGGGGCGCAGTTCGGCTATGGCTACACCTTC. The chain combines TRBV29-1 with TRBJ1-2, with 9 bases identical to TRBD1. From germline, CDR1 is SQVTM and CDR2 ANQGSEA. The CDR3 consists of 16 residues. Germline trimming cut 3 bases from V and 4 bases from J; bases unmatched to any gene: 12.

This clone was picked up one time. The rearrangement uses TRBV5-1 and TRBJ1-2; D gene ambiguous. Germline values: CDR1 SGHRS, CDR2 YFSETQ. V was trimmed by 4 bases and J by 2 bases, leaving 18 bases between them. The CDR3 is made up of 16 amino acids. The CDR3 reads CASSPIMRPENYGYTF. The CDR3 DNA reads as TGCGCCAGCAGCCCCATAATGCGTCCAGAGAACTATGGCTACACCTTC.